These T cell receptor beta chains were read from a single sample in a study of T cells in Graves' hyperthyroidism and ophthalmopathy. TCRdb ran MiXCR on the multiplex PCR reads and lists one entry per CDR3 protein. In the table there are around 690,000 distinct CDR3 sequences, 20% of which are singletons. The material sequenced was blood. Source of these receptors: a man younger than 45 with Graves' ophthalmopathy. Both conserved end residues are part of each CDR3. The D gene is left open where the match is weak. Size tells how often a clone was seen (once, few, many) or the class of an expanded clone, and some rows leave it out.

cdr3_nt: TGTGCCAGCACCGTTGGAAGCGGGAGGGCCGGGGAGCTGTTTTTT
cdr3_aa: CASTVGSGRAGELFF
v_call: TRBV5-4
j_call: TRBJ2-2
d_call: TRBD2
clone_size: NA

cdr3_nt: TGCAGCGTTGGCTGGACAATGAACACCGGGGAGCTGTTTTTT
cdr3_aa: CSVGWTMNTGELFF
v_call: TRBV29-1
j_call: TRBJ2-2
d_call: NA
clone_size: NA

cdr3_nt: TGTGCCAGCAGGGGGGGGACTAGCGGGAGGAAGGGTGAGCAGTTCTTC
cdr3_aa: CASRGGTSGRKGEQFF
v_call: TRBV6-1
j_call: TRBJ2-1
d_call: TRBD2
clone_size: few

cdr3_nt: TGTGCCATCAGTGGGAATCCGGGACAATCACCCCTCCACTTT
cdr3_aa: CAISGNPGQSPLHF
v_call: TRBV10-3
j_call: TRBJ1-6
d_call: NA
clone_size: NA

cdr3_nt: TGTGCCAGCAGCCAGGGGGCAGGCGTAGATACGCAGTATTTT
cdr3_aa: CASSQGAGVDTQYF
v_call: TRBV11-2
j_call: TRBJ2-3
d_call: TRBD1
clone_size: many

cdr3_nt: TGCAGTGCTAGACCTATCAACAGGTACGAGCAGTACTTC
cdr3_aa: CSARPINRYEQYF
v_call: TRBV20-1
j_call: TRBJ2-7
d_call: NA
clone_size: few

cdr3_nt: TGTGCTAGTGGTTTGGTACTGGGAGATGAGCAGTTCTTC
cdr3_aa: CASGLVLGDEQFF
v_call: TRBV12-5
j_call: TRBJ2-1
d_call: NA
clone_size: NA

cdr3_nt: TGTGCCAGCAGCGTGCAGCCAGGCTTGAGCTCTGGAAACACCATATATTTT
cdr3_aa: CASSVQPGLSSGNTIYF
v_call: TRBV7-2
j_call: TRBJ1-3
d_call: NA
clone_size: few

cdr3_nt: TGTGCCACCGGGGGCACGGGACAGGGGGCGGTTGGCTACACCTTC
cdr3_aa: CATGGTGQGAVGYTF
v_call: TRBV2
j_call: TRBJ1-2
d_call: TRBD1
clone_size: few

cdr3_nt: TGTGCCAGCAGGCCGGGACAGGGGATGGAGACCCAGTACTTC
cdr3_aa: CASRPGQGMETQYF
v_call: TRBV11-2
j_call: TRBJ2-5
d_call: TRBD1
clone_size: few

cdr3_nt: TGTGCCAGCAGCCGAGGGACGTGTGAGCAGTTCTTC
cdr3_aa: CASSRGTCEQFF
v_call: TRBV10-3
j_call: TRBJ2-1
d_call: NA
clone_size: NA

cdr3_nt: TGTGCCAGCAGTTACTCTAGCGGGACTTCCTACAATGAGCAGTTCTTC
cdr3_aa: CASSYSSGTSYNEQFF
v_call: TRBV6-2/TRBV6-3
j_call: TRBJ2-1
d_call: TRBD2
clone_size: NA

cdr3_nt: TGCAGTGTACCGGACGGAGGATACACTGAAGCTTTCTTT
cdr3_aa: CSVPDGGYTEAFF
v_call: TRBV20-1
j_call: TRBJ1-1
d_call: NA
clone_size: few

cdr3_nt: TGTGCCAGCAGCGCCCCCGGACAGGGGAGGACTGAAGCTTTCTTT
cdr3_aa: CASSAPGQGRTEAFF
v_call: TRBV6-2/TRBV6-3
j_call: TRBJ1-1
d_call: TRBD1
clone_size: many

cdr3_nt: TGTGCCAGCGGCTTGGGTCAGGGCGGCAATCAGCCCCAGCATTTT
cdr3_aa: CASGLGQGGNQPQHF
v_call: TRBV5-8
j_call: TRBJ1-5
d_call: NA
clone_size: few

cdr3_nt: TGTGCCAGCAGCCCGGGACCGGCAGCTGAAAAACTGTTTTTT
cdr3_aa: CASSPGPAAEKLFF
v_call: TRBV7-9
j_call: TRBJ1-4
d_call: NA
clone_size: NA

cdr3_nt: TGTGCCAGCAGCGTGGACAGGGGAGTGCTCGATGAGCAGTTCTTC
cdr3_aa: CASSVDRGVLDEQFF
v_call: TRBV5-5
j_call: TRBJ2-1
d_call: TRBD1
clone_size: NA

cdr3_nt: TGTGCCAGCAGCTTAGGTGGGGATGAAAAACTGTTTTTT
cdr3_aa: CASSLGGDEKLFF
v_call: TRBV7-2
j_call: TRBJ1-4
d_call: NA
clone_size: NA

cdr3_nt: TGTGCCAGCAGCCACTACCGGACAGCCTACAATGAGCAGTTCTTC
cdr3_aa: CASSHYRTAYNEQFF
v_call: TRBV14
j_call: TRBJ2-1
d_call: NA
clone_size: NA

cdr3_nt: TGTGCCAGCTCACCAACAGGGGACTATGGCTACACCTTC
cdr3_aa: CASSPTGDYGYTF
v_call: TRBV18
j_call: TRBJ1-2
d_call: TRBD1
clone_size: many

cdr3_nt: TGTGCCAGCAGCTTAGTTGGTAGCGGGAGAGTGGATACGCAGTATTTT
cdr3_aa: CASSLVGSGRVDTQYF
v_call: TRBV7-9
j_call: TRBJ2-3
d_call: TRBD2
clone_size: few

cdr3_nt: TGTGCCAGCAGGAATCAGGGAATCGGGGTCCAGCCCCAGCATTTT
cdr3_aa: CASRNQGIGVQPQHF
v_call: TRBV28
j_call: TRBJ1-5
d_call: NA
clone_size: NA

cdr3_nt: TGTGCCAGCAGCCCAGGGGGGCCACAAGAGACCCAGTACTTC
cdr3_aa: CASSPGGPQETQYF
v_call: TRBV11-3
j_call: TRBJ2-5
d_call: NA
clone_size: many

cdr3_nt: TGCAGTGCGGGACTAGCGGGAGTTGAGACCCAGTACTTC
cdr3_aa: CSAGLAGVETQYF
v_call: TRBV20-1
j_call: TRBJ2-5
d_call: TRBD2
clone_size: NA

cdr3_nt: TGCGCCAGCAGCCGCCAACTAGCGGGAGGACAAGAGACCCAGTACTTC
cdr3_aa: CASSRQLAGGQETQYF
v_call: TRBV4-1
j_call: TRBJ2-5
d_call: TRBD2
clone_size: few

cdr3_nt: TGTGCCAGCAGCATTGGACAGATCCAAGAGACCCAGTACTTC
cdr3_aa: CASSIGQIQETQYF
v_call: TRBV6-1
j_call: TRBJ2-5
d_call: NA
clone_size: NA

cdr3_nt: TGCAGTGCTGGGCGAGGTGGGGAGACCCAGTACTTC
cdr3_aa: CSAGRGGETQYF
v_call: TRBV20-1
j_call: TRBJ2-5
d_call: NA
clone_size: many

cdr3_nt: TGCGCCAGCAGCGTGGGACAGTCCACAGATACGCAGTATTTT
cdr3_aa: CASSVGQSTDTQYF
v_call: TRBV9
j_call: TRBJ2-3
d_call: TRBD1
clone_size: many

cdr3_nt: TGTGCCAGCACCGGGACAGGGACCCTGAACACTGAAGCTTTCTTT
cdr3_aa: CASTGTGTLNTEAFF
v_call: TRBV28
j_call: TRBJ1-1
d_call: TRBD1
clone_size: many

cdr3_nt: TGTGCCAGCAGCGCGGGACTAGCGGGAGAGGGACAAGAGACCCAGTACTTC
cdr3_aa: CASSAGLAGEGQETQYF
v_call: TRBV6-1
j_call: TRBJ2-5
d_call: TRBD2
clone_size: NA

cdr3_nt: TGTGCCAGCAGCTTAGTTCTCGGGGCCTCGGAGGGGCTGTACTTC
cdr3_aa: CASSLVLGASEGLYF
v_call: TRBV11-2
j_call: TRBJ2-7
d_call: NA
clone_size: NA

cdr3_nt: TGTGCCAGCAGCCCCACCACGAACACCGGGGAGCTGTTTTTT
cdr3_aa: CASSPTTNTGELFF
v_call: TRBV28
j_call: TRBJ2-2
d_call: NA
clone_size: few

cdr3_nt: TGTGCCAGCAGGGGCAGGTCCAGATCGAGCTCCTACAATGAGCAGTTCTTC
cdr3_aa: CASRGRSRSSSYNEQFF
v_call: TRBV28
j_call: TRBJ2-1
d_call: NA
clone_size: few

cdr3_nt: TGTGCCAGCAGCGTAGCTTTATCGGGGGATACGCAGTATTTT
cdr3_aa: CASSVALSGDTQYF
v_call: TRBV9
j_call: TRBJ2-3
d_call: NA
clone_size: few

cdr3_nt: TGTGCCAGCAGCCCTCTGGACAGAAACCTGGGCTACGAGCAGTACTTC
cdr3_aa: CASSPLDRNLGYEQYF
v_call: TRBV28
j_call: TRBJ2-7
d_call: NA
clone_size: NA

cdr3_nt: TGTGCCACCAGTGAGCTGTCGGGAAAAGACAATGAGCAGTTCTTC
cdr3_aa: CATSELSGKDNEQFF
v_call: TRBV24-1
j_call: TRBJ2-1
d_call: NA
clone_size: NA

cdr3_nt: TGTGCCAGCAGCCACTTTCGGAGAGACTATGGCTACACCTTC
cdr3_aa: CASSHFRRDYGYTF
v_call: TRBV3-1
j_call: TRBJ1-2
d_call: NA
clone_size: many